These 21 T cell receptor beta chains were all obtained from the same sample, sequenced in a study of human T cells and chemical hapten exposure. Specified time point: patch test 2, 6 weeks after DPC sensitization. This sample's treatment: therapeutic diphenylcyclopropenone sensitization with weekly scalp DPC. Using its own MiXCR run on the RACE reads, TCRdb lists one record per CDR3 protein. The sample lists more than 75,000 distinct CDR3 sequences, roughly 10% seen once, with under 2.5% in the top ten. Sequenced material: whole blood, taken in connection with sensitization to the hapten diphenylcyclopropenone (DPC). The receptors derive from a woman aged 25 to 39 with alopecia areata. Some clones in this sample may be carry-over from other donors' samples.

The J gene is TRBJ2-7, the V gene TRBV20-1, with unresolved D. There are 12 residues in the CDR3. The germline V gene encodes CDR1 DFQATT and CDR2 SNEGSKA (reference sequence). Trimming took off 0 bases at V and 1 base at J, with 4 bases between the two ends. Written as DNA, the CDR3 is TGCAGTGCTAGAGATCTGTCCTACGAGCAGTACTTC. The encoded protein is CSARDLSYEQYF.

The chain employs TRBV6-5 and TRBJ2-5; 10 bases are a match to TRBD2. V lost 5 bases to trimming and J lost 5 bases; unmatched junction nucleotides: 2. Germline V gene data show CDR1 as MNHEY and CDR2 as SVGAGI. CDR3 length: 13 amino acids. The CDR3 loop reads CASSRSGRETQYF. Written as DNA, the CDR3 is TGTGCCAGCAGTCGTAGCGGGAGGGAGACCCAGTACTTC.

This clonotype appeared a few times. The chain joins TRBV7-9 to TRBJ1-1, with D perhaps matching TRBD1 (6 bases). Trimming stripped 2 bases from V and 3 bases from J, with 10 bases between. The germline gives CDR1 SEHNR, CDR2 FQNEAQ (reference sequence). This CDR3 has 14 amino acids. CDR3 sequence reads: CASSLIGGDTEAFF. For the CDR3, the DNA is TGTGCCAGCAGCTTAATAGGGGGTGACACTGAAGCTTTCTTT.

In this sample, this clonotype turned up a few times. The chain links TRBV5-1 to TRBJ2-3, with D possibly matching TRBD1 (5 bases). CDR3 length: 15 amino acids. Germline V gene lookup returns CDR1 SGHRS and CDR2 YFSETQ. The V end was cut by 2 bases, the J end by 0 bases, with 10 bases between. The CDR3 DNA is TGCGCCAGCAGCTTTGTCGCAGGGAGCACAGATACGCAGTATTTT. Protein: CASSFVAGSTDTQYF.

This clonotype was picked up many times. This chain connects TRBV13 to TRBJ2-3; D is ambiguous. Germline V gene sequence: CDR1 PRHDT, CDR2 FYEKMQ (reference sequence). CDR3 length: 11 residues. Trimming stripped 7 bases from V and 2 bases from J, with 4 bases between. DNA of the CDR3: TGTGCCAGCACACCCACAGATACGCAGTATTTT. Its protein product is CASTPTDTQYF.

This clonotype has a count of ten or more. The V gene is TRBV6-5, the J gene TRBJ1-6; D is uncertain. The germline gives CDR1 MNHEY, CDR2 SVGAGI. The CDR3 runs 14 residues. V lost 5 bases, J lost 11 bases, and 16 bases lay in between. The CDR3, as DNA: TGTGCCAGCAGTACGGGCGGGGAAAGGGCACCCCTCCACTTT. The encoded protein is CASSTGGERAPLHF.

The sample holds many counts of this clonotype. V and J are TRBV6-5 and TRBJ2-7; 7 nucleotides agree with TRBD1. CDR1 and CDR2 (germline): MNHEY, SVGAGI. The CDR3 covers 16 residues. V dropped 10 bases and J dropped 1; count of bases not matched to a gene: 16. CDR3 nucleotides: TGTGCCACCAGCGGACGGCGACAGGGAGTGTCCTACGAGCAGTACTTC. Translating gives CATSGRRQGVSYEQYF.

The chain couples TRBV5-1 to TRBJ1-1, with a tentative D call TRBD1 (5 bases). CDR1 is SGHRS, CDR2 YFSETQ, per germline. The CDR3 is 13 residues long. The V gene lost 3 bases and the J gene lost 5 bases, with 11 bases spanning the gap. The CDR3 sequence: CASSSGALTEAFF. The CDR3 nucleotides read TGCGCCAGCAGCTCTGGGGCTTTGACTGAAGCTTTCTTT. The whole variable domain, remainder taken from reference TRBV5-1 and TRBJ1-1, is KAGVTQTPRYLIKTRGQQVTLSCSPISGHRSVSWYQQTPGQGLQFLFEYFSETQRNKGNFPGRFSGRQFSNSRSEMNVSTLELGDSALYLCASSSGALTEAFFGQGTRLTVV.

The chain combines TRBV20-1 with TRBJ2-3; D is uncertain. V lost 3 bases to trimming and J lost 11 bases, with 9 bases between them. CDR1 and CDR2 from the germline V gene are DFQATT and SNEGSKA (reference sequence). This CDR3 region has 10 residues. CDR3 region: CSASQQLQYF. CDR3 in DNA: TGCAGTGCTAGTCAACAGTTGCAGTATTTT.

This clonotype was detected ten times or more. The chain employs TRBV28 and TRBJ1-3; 10 positions match TRBD1. Germline V lookup: CDR1 MDHEN, CDR2 SYDVKM. J was trimmed by 7 bases and V by 8 bases; bases with no gene match: 8. CDR3 length: 14 residues. The DNA for the CDR3 is TGTGCCAGCGGGAGACAGGGGGCAGGGAACACCATATATTTT. This translates into CASGRQGAGNTIYF. The complete variable domain, with remaining parts taken from reference TRBV28 and TRBJ1-3, reads DVKVTQSSRYLVKRTGEKVFLECVQDMDHENMFWYRQDPGLGLRLIYFSYDVKMKEKGDIPEGYSVSREKKERFSLILESASTNQTSMYLCASGRQGAGNTIYFGEGSWLTVV.

This clonotype was counted ten times or more. The chain employs TRBV29-1 and TRBJ1-1; D call uncertain. CDR1 is SQVTM, CDR2 ANQGSEA, per germline. The CDR3 spans 11 residues. V lost 3 bases and J lost 3, with 5 bases in between. The CDR3 region has the DNA TGCAGCGTTGATATGGACACTGAAGCTTTCTTT. Translated, it gives CSVDMDTEAFF.

The sample holds many counts of this clonotype. In nucleotides, the CDR3 is TGTGCCAGCAGCGCGCAATTTGGCTACACCTTC. This sequence encodes CASSAQFGYTF. V gene TRBV11-2 combines with J gene TRBJ1-2; no reliable D call. Germline CDR1 and CDR2: SGHAT and FQNNGV. The CDR3 sequence is 11 residues long. Trimming took 5 bases from V and 7 from J, leaving 8 bases between them.

This chain joins TRBV29-1 and TRBJ1-5; D is ambiguous. Germline assignment: CDR1 SQVTM and CDR2 ANQGSEA. With 6 bases removed from V and 3 bases from J, the gap between germline ends came to 12 bases. CDR3 length: 13 amino acids. This CDR3 reads CSVRTDPNQPQHF. In DNA, the CDR3 is TGCAGCGTGCGGACGGATCCCAATCAGCCCCAGCATTTT.

The rearrangement uses TRBV10-3 and TRBJ1-5; D call uncertain. Per the germline V gene, CDR1 is ENHRY and CDR2 is SYGVKD. The V and J ends lost 4 bases and 8 bases respectively, with 12 bases between them. The CDR3 sequence is 13 residues long. CDR3 sequence reads: CAISGGGAEPQHF. CDR3 nucleotides: TGTGCCATCAGTGGGGGTGGAGCGGAGCCCCAGCATTTT.

The rearrangement links TRBV28 to TRBJ1-1, with 7 bases lining up with TRBD1. Trimming at V came to 5 bases and at J to 5 bases, leaving 11 bases not matched to a gene. Germline CDR1 MDHEN, CDR2 SYDVKM. CDR3 length: 15 amino acids. In DNA form, the CDR3 reads TGTGCCAGCAGTCCGATTACAGGGGCCAATACTGAAGCTTTCTTT. Its translation is CASSPITGANTEAFF. Complete variable domain (other parts from reference TRBV28 and TRBJ1-1): DVKVTQSSRYLVKRTGEKVFLECVQDMDHENMFWYRQDPGLGLRLIYFSYDVKMKEKGDIPEGYSVSREKKERFSLILESASTNQTSMYLCASSPITGANTEAFFGQGTRLTVV.

This chain joins TRBV11-2 and TRBJ1-1; D not certain. The CDR3 extends over 15 amino acids. Deletions cut 0 bases from V and 0 bases from J, with 8 bases between. The V gene's germline CDR1 is SGHAT and CDR2 FQNNGV. The CDR3 nucleotides are TGTGCCAGCAGCTTAGATCGGACGGTGAACACTGAAGCTTTCTTT. Residues: CASSLDRTVNTEAFF.

This chain links TRBV28 with TRBJ2-7; D gene ambiguous. Trimming took 4 bases from V and 9 from J, leaving 16 bases between them. Germline values: CDR1 MDHEN, CDR2 SYDVKM. CDR3 length: 13 residues. The CDR3, as DNA: TGTGCCAGCAGTTCCCTACCCTTAACAAGGCAGTACTTC. Its translation: CASSSLPLTRQYF.

This clonotype was counted many times. The V gene is TRBV3-1, the J gene TRBJ2-2; no definite D call. Germline V gives CDR1 LGHDT, CDR2 YNNKEL (reference sequence). V lost 4 bases and J 6 bases, leaving 15 bases between the germline ends. This CDR3 is 15 amino acids long. CDR3 amino acids: CASSLGTHIPGELFF. CDR3 DNA: TGTGCCAGCAGCCTCGGAACACACATCCCCGGGGAGCTGTTTTTT.

This clonotype was seen many times. CDR3 loop: CASSSGDRANEQFF. The CDR3 bases are TGTGCCAGCAGCTCGGGGGACAGGGCCAATGAGCAGTTCTTC. The V gene is TRBV11-2, the J gene TRBJ2-1; TRBD1 matches 9 bases. The germline V gene has CDR1 SGHAT and CDR2 FQNNGV. The V and J ends lost 4 bases and 6 bases, in that order; junction bases with no gene match: 4. The CDR3 length is 14 residues.

The chain combines TRBV6-6 with TRBJ1-5; D ambiguous. The CDR3 is 11 residues long. V was pared by 6 bases and J by 3 bases, with 3 bases between. The germline V gene encodes CDR1 MNHNY and CDR2 SVGAGI (reference sequence). The CDR3 here is CASSNNQPQHF. CDR3 sequence (DNA): TGTGCCAGCAGCAACAATCAGCCCCAGCATTTT.

This clonotype was counted at least ten times. This sequence joins TRBV29-1 and TRBJ1-2; possibly TRBD1 for D (5 bases). V was shortened by 1 base and J by 4 bases, with 10 bases between the two germline ends. CDR3 size: 13 residues. Per germline, CDR1 SQVTM and CDR2 ANQGSEA. The chain's CDR3 is CSVEGQGIYGYTF. CDR3 nucleotides: TGCAGCGTTGAAGGGCAGGGAATCTATGGCTACACCTTC. Full variable domain (remainder filled in from reference TRBV29-1 and TRBJ1-2): SAVISQKPSRDICQRGTSLTIQCQVDSQVTMMFWYRQQPGQSLTLIATANQGSEATYESGFVIDKFPISRPNLTFSTLTVSNMSPEDSSIYLCSVEGQGIYGYTFGSGTRLTVV.